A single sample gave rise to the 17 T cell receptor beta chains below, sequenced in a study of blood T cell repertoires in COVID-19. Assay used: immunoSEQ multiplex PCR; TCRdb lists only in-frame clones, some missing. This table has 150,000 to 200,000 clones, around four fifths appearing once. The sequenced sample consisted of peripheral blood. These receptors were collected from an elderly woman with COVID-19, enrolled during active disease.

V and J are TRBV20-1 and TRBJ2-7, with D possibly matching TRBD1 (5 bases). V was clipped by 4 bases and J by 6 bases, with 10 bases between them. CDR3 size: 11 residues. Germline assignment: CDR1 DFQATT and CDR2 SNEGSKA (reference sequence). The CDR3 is CSATGMGEQYF. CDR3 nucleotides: TGCAGTGCTACAGGGATGGGCGAGCAGTACTTC.

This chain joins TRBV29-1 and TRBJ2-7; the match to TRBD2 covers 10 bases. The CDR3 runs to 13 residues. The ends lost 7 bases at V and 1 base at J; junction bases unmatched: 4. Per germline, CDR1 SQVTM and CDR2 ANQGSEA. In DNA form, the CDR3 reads TGCAGCGCTCAGACTAGCGGGTCCTACGAGCAGTACTTC. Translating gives CSAQTSGSYEQYF.

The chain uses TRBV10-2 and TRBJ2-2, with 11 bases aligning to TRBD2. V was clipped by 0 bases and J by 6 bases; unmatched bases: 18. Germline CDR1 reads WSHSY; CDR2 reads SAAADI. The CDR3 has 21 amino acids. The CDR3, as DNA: TGCGCCAGCAGTGAGTCGCGCAACCCTGGAGGTAGCGGGGGGGCCGCCGGGGAGCTGTTTTTT. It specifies CASSESRNPGGSGGAAGELFF.

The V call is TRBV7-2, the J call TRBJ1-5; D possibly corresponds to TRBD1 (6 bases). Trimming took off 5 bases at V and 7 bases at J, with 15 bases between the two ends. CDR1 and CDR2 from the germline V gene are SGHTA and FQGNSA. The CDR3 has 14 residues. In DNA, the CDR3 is TGTGCCAGCAGCGCCGGGAGGGGGGGACAGCCCCAGCATTTT. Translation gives CASSAGRGGQPQHF.

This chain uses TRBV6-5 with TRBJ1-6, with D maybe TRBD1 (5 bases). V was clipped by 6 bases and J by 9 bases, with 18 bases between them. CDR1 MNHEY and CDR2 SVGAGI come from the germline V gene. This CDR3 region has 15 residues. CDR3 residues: CASSGAGTRFSPLHF. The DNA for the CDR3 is TGTGCCAGCAGCGGAGCCGGGACTAGGTTTTCACCCCTCCACTTT.

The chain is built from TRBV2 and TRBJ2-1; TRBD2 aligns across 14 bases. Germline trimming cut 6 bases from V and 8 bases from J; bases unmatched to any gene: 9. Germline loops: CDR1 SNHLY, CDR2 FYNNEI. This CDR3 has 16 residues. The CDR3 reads CASSGGLAGGGDEQFF. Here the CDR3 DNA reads TGTGCCAGCAGCGGCGGACTAGCGGGAGGCGGCGATGAGCAGTTCTTC.

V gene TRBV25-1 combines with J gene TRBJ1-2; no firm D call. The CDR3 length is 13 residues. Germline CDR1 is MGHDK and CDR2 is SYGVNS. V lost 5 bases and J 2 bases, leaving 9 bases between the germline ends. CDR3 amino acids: CASSHAGNYGYTF. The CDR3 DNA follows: TGTGCCAGCAGTCACGCGGGAAACTATGGCTACACCTTC.

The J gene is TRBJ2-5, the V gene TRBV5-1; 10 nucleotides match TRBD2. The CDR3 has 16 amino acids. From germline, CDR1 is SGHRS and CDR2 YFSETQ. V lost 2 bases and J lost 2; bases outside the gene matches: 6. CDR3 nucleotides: TGCGCCAGCAGCTTCCATAGCGGGGGGCCACAAGAGACCCAGTACTTC. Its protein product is CASSFHSGGPQETQYF.

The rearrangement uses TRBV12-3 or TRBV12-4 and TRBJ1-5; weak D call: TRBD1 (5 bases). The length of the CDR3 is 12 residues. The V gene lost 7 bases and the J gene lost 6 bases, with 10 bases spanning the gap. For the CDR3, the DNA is TGTGCCAGCAACAGGTTGGTTCAGCCCCAGCATTTT. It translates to CASNRLVQPQHF.

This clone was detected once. The CDR3 coding sequence is TGTGCCAGCTCACCACCGAACAGGGAGAACACTGAAGCTTTCTTT. This codes for CASSPPNRENTEAFF. The rearrangement links TRBV18 to TRBJ1-1, with D perhaps TRBD1 (6 bases). Deletions cut 0 bases from V and 1 base from J, with 9 bases between. In germline, CDR1 is KGHSH, CDR2 LQKENI. The CDR3 covers 15 residues.

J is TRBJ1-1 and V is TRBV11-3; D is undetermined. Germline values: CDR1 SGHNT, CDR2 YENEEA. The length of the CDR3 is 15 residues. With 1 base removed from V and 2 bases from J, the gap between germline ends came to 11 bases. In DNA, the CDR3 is TGTGCCAGCAGCTTAGGTGGCACATCCAACACTGAAGCTTTCTTT. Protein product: CASSLGGTSNTEAFF.

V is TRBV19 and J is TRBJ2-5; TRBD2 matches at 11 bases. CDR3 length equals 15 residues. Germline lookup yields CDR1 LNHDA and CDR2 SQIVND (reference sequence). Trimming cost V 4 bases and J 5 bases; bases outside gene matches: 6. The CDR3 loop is CASSTGASGRETQYF. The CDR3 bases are TGTGCCAGTAGTACAGGAGCTAGCGGGAGGGAGACCCAGTACTTC.

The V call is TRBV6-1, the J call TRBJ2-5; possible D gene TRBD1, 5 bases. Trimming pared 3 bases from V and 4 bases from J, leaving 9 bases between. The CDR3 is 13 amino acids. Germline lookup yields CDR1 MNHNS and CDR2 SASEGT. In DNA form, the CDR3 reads TGTGCCAGCAGTGATTCAGGGTCAGAGACCCAGTACTTC. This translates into CASSDSGSETQYF.

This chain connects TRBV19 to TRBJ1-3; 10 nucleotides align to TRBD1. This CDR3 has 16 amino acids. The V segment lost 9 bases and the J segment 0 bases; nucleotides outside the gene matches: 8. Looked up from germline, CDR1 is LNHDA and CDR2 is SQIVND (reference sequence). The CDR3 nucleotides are TGTGCCAGGCATCTCCGGGACAGGGGCTCTGGAAACACCATATATTTT. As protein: CARHLRDRGSGNTIYF. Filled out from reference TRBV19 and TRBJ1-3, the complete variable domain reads DGGITQSPKYLFRKEGQNVTLSCEQNLNHDAMYWYRQDPGQGLRLIYYSQIVNDFQKGDIAEGYSVSREKKESFPLTVTSAQKNPTAFYLCARHLRDRGSGNTIYFGEGSWLTVV.

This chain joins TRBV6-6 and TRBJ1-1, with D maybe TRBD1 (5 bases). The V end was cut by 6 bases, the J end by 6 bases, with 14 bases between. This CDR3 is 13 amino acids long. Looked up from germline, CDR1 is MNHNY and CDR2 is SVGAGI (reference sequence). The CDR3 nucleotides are TGTGCCAGCAGGAGTGGGGGGGGTGCTGAAGCTTTCTTT. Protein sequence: CASRSGGGAEAFF.

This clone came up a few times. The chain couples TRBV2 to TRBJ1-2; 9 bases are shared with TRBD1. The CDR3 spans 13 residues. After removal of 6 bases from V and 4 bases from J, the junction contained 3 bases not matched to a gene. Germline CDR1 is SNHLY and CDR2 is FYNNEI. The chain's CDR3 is CASSGDRVYGYTF. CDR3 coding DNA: TGTGCCAGCAGCGGGGACAGGGTCTATGGCTACACCTTC.

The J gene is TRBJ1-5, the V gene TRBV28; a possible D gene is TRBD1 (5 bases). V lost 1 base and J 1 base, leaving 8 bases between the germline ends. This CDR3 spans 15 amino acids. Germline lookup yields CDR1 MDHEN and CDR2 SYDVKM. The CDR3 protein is CASSLLDRSNQPQHF. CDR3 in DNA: TGTGCCAGCAGTTTATTAGACAGAAGCAATCAGCCCCAGCATTTT.